The source of this TCR beta chain is a study of blood T cell repertoires in COVID-19. Assay: immunoSEQ multiplex PCR; the TCRdb copy retains only in-frame clones and omits some. The repertoire holds roughly 240,000 clones, 65% to 90% seen once, with approximately 5.1% in the top ten. This CDR3 has 13 amino acids. V lost 5 bases, J lost 0 bases, and 5 bases lay in between. Germline loops: CDR1 LNHDA, CDR2 SQIVND (reference sequence). The sequenced sample was peripheral blood. V and J are TRBV19 and TRBJ1-5; D gene uncertain. The sequence derives from a man over 45 with COVID-19, enrolled during active disease. The CDR3 nucleotides read TGTGCCAGTAGTTTCAGTAGCAATCAGCCCCAGCATTTT. Its protein is CASSFSSNQPQHF.